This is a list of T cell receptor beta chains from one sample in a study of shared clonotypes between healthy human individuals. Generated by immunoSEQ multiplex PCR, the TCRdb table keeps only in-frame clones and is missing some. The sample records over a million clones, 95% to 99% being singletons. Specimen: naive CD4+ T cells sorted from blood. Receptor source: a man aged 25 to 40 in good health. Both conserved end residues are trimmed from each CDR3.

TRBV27,ASTPTGTSETQY
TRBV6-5,ASIPALGGYEQF
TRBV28,ASSIQPGGNIQY
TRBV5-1,ASNQDGSSYEQY
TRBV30,AWVPPGLPGRDTQY
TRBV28,ASSLGFQTGSNTGELF
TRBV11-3,ASSPEAGSAEAF
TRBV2,ASTGPGQGHTEAF
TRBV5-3,ARSLATLPPRDRTDTQY
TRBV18,ASSPIDRANYGYT
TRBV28,ASSLVRAGNTIY
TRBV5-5,ASSLVGLHNSNQPQH
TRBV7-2,ASSPRGPGELF
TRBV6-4,ASPAERAYEQY
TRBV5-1,ASSLGQGSDEAF
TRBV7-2,ASSLRRVDQPQH
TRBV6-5,ASSFGDYEQY
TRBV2,ASSRDSSGANVLT
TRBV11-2,ASRRLAGGHEQY
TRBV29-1,SFTWTKVLETQY
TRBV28,ASSFSARGYT
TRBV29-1,SVDLAGGPTDTQY
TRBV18,ASSPGSVNEQF
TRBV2,ASSGYDEQY
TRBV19,ASSKGQRPYEQY
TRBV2,ACRPGHPYEQY
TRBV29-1,SVEGTDSGANVLT
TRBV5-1,ASSPGLAGGLAYNEQF
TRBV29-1,SVEMWAVDGYT
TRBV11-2,ASSTPIGGRSSYNEQF
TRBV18,ASSYGQGTTDTQY
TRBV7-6,ASSLGVVYEQY
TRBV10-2,ASRQGHTTYEQY
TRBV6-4,ASSVGPLPTYTQY
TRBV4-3,ASSQSRLATETQY
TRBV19,ASSIGGAGGADTQY
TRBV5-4,ASSLGVWLDTTYEQY
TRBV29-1,SVSGQGASTIY
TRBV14,ASSQVLTLPSGYT
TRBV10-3,AIRVEAEQF
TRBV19,ASSIPPRQGANQPQH
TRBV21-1,ASSKWTVAYSNQPQH
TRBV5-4,AGSQEGRANYGYT
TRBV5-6,ASSFPGMAGETQY
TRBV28,ASSRSGLYNEQF
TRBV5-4,ASSFDPGELF
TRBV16,ASSPRLQPQH
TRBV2,ASSVGLPGYNEQF
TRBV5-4,ASSLGTATDTQY
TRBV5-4,ASSLWANEKLF
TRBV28,ASSIGTGDTDTQY